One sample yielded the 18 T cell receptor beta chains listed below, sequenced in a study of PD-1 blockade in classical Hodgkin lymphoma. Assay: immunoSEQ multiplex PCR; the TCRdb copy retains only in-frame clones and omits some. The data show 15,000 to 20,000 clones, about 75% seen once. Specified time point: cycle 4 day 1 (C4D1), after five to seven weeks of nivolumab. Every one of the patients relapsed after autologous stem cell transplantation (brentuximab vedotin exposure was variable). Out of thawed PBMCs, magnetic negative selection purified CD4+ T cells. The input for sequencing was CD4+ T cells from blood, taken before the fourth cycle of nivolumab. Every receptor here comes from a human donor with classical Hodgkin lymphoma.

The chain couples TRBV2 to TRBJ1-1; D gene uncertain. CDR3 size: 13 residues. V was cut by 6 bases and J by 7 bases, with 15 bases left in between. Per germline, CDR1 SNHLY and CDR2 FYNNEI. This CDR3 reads CASRISTVGEAFF. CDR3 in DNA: TGTGCCAGCAGGATTTCGACCGTCGGTGAAGCTTTCTTT.

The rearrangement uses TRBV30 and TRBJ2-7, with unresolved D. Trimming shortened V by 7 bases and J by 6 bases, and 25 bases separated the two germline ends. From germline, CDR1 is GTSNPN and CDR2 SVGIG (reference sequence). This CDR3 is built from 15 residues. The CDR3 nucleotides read TGTGCCTACTATGTTCGGACGTACAAAGGGATCGAGCAGTACGTC. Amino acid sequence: CAYYVRTYKGIEQYV.

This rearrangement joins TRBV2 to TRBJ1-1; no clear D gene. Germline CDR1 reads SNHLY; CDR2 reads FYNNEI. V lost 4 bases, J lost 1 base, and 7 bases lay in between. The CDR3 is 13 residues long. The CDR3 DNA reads TGTGCCAGCAGTGTAGTTGAGAACACTGAAGCTTTCTTT. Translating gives CASSVVENTEAFF.

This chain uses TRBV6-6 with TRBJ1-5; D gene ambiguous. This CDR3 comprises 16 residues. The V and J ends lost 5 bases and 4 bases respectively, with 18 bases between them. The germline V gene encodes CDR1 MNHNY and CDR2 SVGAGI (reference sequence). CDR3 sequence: CASSHQVGRGNQPQHF. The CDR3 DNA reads TGTGCCAGCAGTCACCAAGTAGGGCGGGGTAATCAGCCCCAGCATTTT.

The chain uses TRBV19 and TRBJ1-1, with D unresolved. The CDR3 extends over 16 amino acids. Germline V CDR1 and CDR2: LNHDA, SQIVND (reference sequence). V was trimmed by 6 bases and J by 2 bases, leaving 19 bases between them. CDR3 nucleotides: TGTGCCAGTAGGATTATGGGCGCAGTGGATAACACTGAAGCTTTCTTT. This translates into CASRIMGAVDNTEAFF.

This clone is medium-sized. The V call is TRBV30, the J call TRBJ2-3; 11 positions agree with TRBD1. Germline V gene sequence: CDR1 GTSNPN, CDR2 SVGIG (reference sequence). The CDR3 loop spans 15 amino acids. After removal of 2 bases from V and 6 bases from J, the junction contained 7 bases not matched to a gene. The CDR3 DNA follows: TGTGCCTGGAGTCGCGGACAGGGGGCAGCGGATACGCAGTATTTT. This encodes CAWSRGQGAADTQYF.

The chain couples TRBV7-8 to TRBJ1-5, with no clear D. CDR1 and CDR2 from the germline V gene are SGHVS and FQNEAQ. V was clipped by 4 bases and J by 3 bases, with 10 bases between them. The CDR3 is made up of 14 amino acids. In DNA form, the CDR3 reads TGTGCCAGCAGCTCTGGACGGCACAATCAGCCCCAGCATTTT. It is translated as CASSSGRHNQPQHF.

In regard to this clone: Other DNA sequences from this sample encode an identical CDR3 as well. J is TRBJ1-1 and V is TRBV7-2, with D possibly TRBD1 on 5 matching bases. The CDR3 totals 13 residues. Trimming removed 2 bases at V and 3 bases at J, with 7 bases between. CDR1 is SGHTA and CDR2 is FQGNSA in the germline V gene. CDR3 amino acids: CASSLLGHTEAFF. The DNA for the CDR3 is TGTGCCAGCAGCTTATTGGGGCACACTGAAGCTTTCTTT.

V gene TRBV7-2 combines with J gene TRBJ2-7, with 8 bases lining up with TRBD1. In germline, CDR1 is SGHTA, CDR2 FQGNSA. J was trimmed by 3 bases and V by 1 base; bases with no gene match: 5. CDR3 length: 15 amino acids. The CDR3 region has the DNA TGTGCCAGCAGCTTAGGGACAGGGTCCATCTACGAGCAGTACTTC. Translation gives CASSLGTGSIYEQYF.

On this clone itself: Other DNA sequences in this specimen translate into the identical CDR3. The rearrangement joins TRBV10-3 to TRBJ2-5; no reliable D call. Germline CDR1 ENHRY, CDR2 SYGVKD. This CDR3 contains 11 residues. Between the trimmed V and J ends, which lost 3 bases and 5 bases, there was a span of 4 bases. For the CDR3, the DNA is TGTGCCATCAGTGAAAGGGAGACCCAGTACTTC. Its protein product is CAISERETQYF.

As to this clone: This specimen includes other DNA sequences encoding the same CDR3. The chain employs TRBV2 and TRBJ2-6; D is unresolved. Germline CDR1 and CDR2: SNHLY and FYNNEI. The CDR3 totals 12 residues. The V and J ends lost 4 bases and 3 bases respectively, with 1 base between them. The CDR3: CASSGGANVLTF. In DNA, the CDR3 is TGTGCCAGCAGTGGTGGGGCCAACGTCCTGACTTTC.

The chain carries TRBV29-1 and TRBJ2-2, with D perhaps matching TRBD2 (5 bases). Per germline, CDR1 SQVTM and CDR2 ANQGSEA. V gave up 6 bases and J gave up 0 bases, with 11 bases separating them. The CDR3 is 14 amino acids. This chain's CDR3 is CSVLGLANTGELFF. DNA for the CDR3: TGCAGCGTACTAGGATTAGCGAACACCGGGGAGCTGTTTTTT.

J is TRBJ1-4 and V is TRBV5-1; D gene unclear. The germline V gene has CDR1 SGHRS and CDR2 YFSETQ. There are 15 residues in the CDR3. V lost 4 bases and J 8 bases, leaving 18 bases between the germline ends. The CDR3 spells CASSPTFRREEKLFF. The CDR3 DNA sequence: TGCGCCAGCAGCCCCACCTTCAGGAGGGAGGAAAAACTGTTTTTT.

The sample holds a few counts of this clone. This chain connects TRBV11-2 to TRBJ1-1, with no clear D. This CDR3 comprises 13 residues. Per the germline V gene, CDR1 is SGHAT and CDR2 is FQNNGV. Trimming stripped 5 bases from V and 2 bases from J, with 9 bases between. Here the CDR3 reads CASSPWANTEAFF. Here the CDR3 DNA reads TGTGCCAGCAGCCCGTGGGCCAACACTGAAGCTTTCTTT.

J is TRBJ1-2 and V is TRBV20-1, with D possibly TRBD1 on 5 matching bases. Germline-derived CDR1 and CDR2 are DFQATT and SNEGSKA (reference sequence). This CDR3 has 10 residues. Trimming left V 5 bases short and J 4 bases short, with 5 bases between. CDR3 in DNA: TGCAGTGCTGGGACCTATGGCTACACCTTC. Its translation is CSAGTYGYTF.

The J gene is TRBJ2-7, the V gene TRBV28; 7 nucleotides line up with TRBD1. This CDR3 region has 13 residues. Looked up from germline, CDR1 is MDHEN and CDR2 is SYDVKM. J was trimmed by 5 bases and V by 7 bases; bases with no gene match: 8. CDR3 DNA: TGTGCCAGCAATGATGACAGGGACCACGAGCAGTACGTC. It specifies CASNDDRDHEQYV.

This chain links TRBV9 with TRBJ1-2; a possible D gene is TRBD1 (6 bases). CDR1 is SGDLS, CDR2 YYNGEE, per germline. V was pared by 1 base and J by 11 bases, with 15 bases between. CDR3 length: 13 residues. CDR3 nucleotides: TGTGCCAGCAGCGTAAATGAGAGGGGGGCATACACCTTC. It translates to CASSVNERGAYTF.

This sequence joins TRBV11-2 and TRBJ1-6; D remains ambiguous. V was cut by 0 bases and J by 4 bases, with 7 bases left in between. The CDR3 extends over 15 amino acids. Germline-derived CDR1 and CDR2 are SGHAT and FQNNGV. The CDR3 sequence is CASSLDQKYNSPLHF. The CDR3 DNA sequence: TGTGCCAGCAGCTTAGATCAGAAGTATAATTCACCCCTCCACTTT.